This T cell receptor (beta chain) was obtained from a study of blood T cell repertoires in COVID-19. On the study more broadly: Collection of acute and convalescent COVID-19 samples took place in the United States, Italy and Spain. T cells, B-cell-depleted T cells, or PBMCs supplied cDNA or gDNA.

V shed 6 bases and J 4 bases; nucleotides not matched to a gene: 4. Germline lookup yields CDR1 SNHLY and CDR2 FYNNEI. CDR3 length: 14 amino acids. How the authors handled the data: For nucleated cells, counts were estimated from reference gene primer amplification. Data came from immunoSEQ multiplex PCR; TCRdb stores just in-frame clones and leaves some out. V and J calls and clone size are given by that table; D and trimming were obtained from the DNA. This sample has about 53,000 clones; roughly 85% occur once, and the top ten carry 2.5% to 3%. The TCR was taken from an elderly man with acute or convalescent COVID-19. The sample consisted of peripheral blood. The V gene is TRBV2, the J gene TRBJ1-4; 8 bases fit TRBD1. This chain's CDR3 is CASRLGQGNEKLFF. The CDR3 coding sequence is TGTGCCAGCAGATTAGGACAGGGTAATGAAAAACTGTTTTTT.